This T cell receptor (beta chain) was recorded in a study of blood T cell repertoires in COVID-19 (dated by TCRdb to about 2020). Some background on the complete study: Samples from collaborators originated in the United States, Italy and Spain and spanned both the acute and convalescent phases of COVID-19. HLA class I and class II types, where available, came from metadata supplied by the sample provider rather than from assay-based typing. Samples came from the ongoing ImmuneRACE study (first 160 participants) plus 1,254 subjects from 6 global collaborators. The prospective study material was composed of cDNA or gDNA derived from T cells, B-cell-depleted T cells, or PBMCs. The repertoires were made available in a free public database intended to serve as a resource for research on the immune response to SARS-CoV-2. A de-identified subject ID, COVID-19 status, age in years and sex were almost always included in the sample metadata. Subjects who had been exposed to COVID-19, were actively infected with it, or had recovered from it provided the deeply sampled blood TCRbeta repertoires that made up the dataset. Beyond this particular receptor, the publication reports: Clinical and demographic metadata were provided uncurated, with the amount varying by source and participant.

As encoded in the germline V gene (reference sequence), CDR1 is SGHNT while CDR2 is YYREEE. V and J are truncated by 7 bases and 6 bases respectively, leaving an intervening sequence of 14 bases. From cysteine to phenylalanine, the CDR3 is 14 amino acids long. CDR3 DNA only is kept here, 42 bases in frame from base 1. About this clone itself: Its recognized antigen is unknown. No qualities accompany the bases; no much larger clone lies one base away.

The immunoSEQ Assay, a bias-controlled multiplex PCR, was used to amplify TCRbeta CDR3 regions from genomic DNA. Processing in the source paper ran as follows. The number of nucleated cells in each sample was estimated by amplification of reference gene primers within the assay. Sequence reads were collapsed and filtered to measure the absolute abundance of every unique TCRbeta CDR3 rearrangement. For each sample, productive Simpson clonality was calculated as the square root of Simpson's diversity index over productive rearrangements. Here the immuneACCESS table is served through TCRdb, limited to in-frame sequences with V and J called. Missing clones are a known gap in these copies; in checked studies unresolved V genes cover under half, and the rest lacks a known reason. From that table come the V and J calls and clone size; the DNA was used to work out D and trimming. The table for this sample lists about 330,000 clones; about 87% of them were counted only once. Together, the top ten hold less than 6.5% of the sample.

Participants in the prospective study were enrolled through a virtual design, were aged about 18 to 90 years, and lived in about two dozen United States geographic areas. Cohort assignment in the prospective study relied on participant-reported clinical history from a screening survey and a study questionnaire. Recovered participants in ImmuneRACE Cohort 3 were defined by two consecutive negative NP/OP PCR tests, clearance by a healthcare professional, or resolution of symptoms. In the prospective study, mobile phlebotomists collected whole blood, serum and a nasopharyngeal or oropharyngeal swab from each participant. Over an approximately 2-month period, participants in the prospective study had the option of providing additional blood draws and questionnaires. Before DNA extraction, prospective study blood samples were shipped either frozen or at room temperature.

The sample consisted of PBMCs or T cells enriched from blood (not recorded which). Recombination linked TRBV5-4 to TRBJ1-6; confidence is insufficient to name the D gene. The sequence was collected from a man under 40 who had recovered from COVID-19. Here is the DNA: TGTGCCAGCGGAGACGCTCTGACTAATTCACCCCTCCACTTT. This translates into CASGDALTNSPLHF.